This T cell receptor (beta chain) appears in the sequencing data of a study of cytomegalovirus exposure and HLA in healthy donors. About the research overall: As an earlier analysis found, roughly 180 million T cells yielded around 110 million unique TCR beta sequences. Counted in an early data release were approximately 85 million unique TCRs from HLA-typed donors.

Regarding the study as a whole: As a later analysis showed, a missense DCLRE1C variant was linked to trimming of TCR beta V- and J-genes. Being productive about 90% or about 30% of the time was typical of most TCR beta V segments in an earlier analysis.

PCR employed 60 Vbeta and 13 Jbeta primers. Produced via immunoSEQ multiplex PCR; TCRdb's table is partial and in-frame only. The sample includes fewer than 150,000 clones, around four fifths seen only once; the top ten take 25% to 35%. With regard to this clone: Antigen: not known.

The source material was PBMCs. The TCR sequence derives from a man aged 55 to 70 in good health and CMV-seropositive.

Here the CDR3 reads CASSLLQAIGTDTQYF. The CDR3 DNA is TGTGCCAGCAGCTTACTACAGGCGATCGGCACAGATACGCAGTATTTT. The gene calls are TRBV7-3 and TRBJ2-3; tentatively, D is TRBD1 (5 bases). This CDR3 has 16 amino acids. Germline V lookup: CDR1 SGHTA, CDR2 FQGTGA. Trimming took 2 bases from V and 1 from J, leaving 13 bases between them.